The clone carrying this T cell receptor (beta chain) was seen a handful of times. The germline V gene has CDR1 SQVTM and CDR2 ANQGSEA. Trimming at V came to 8 bases and at J to 2 bases, leaving 4 bases not matched to a gene. This CDR3 has 12 amino acids. The data are from a study of blood T cell repertoires in COVID-19. Clones were read by immunoSEQ multiplex PCR, and TCRdb kept only the in-frame ones, dropping some. This repertoire shows 300,000 to 400,000 clones, approximately 90% found once; its top ten account for more than 0.85%. This chain links TRBV29-1 with TRBJ2-3; 7 bases fit TRBD2. Sequenced: PBMCs or T cells enriched from blood (not recorded which). The sequence derives from a young woman with acute COVID-19. CDR3 coding DNA: TGCAGCTTGGGGGGGTTCACAGATACGCAGTATTTT. Encoded protein: CSLGGFTDTQYF.